This T cell receptor beta chain was captured by sequencing in a study of blood T cells in healthy people across ages. In the study overall: T cells yielded about one barcoded beta molecule per two cells through template switching.

Findings of the study overall: The fall in TCR beta diversity per million T cells was roughly linear with age.

The table lists this clonotype with a few counts. The antigen is unknown. The CDR3 consists of 14 residues. Germline V lookup: CDR1 SGHTA, CDR2 FQGNSA. Trimming removed 4 bases at V and 2 bases at J, with 11 bases between. Using a J-beta primer mix together with a sample-barcoded 5' primer, a second PCR was run for roughly 7 to 12 cycles. Each cDNA molecule was tagged by a template-switch adaptor with 12 random nucleotides. TCRdb reanalysed the 5' RACE reads using MiXCR and keeps one entry per CDR3 protein. The sample includes 700,000 or so distinct CDR3 sequences, around 43% of them seen just once. The source is a man older than 75 in good health. Sequencing was done on a sample of blood. This chain uses TRBV7-2 with TRBJ1-1; a weak D match, TRBD1 (6 bases). The CDR3 here is CASSSGGANTEAFF. CDR3 nucleotides: TGTGCCAGCAGCTCCGGGGGGGCTAACACTGAAGCTTTCTTT.